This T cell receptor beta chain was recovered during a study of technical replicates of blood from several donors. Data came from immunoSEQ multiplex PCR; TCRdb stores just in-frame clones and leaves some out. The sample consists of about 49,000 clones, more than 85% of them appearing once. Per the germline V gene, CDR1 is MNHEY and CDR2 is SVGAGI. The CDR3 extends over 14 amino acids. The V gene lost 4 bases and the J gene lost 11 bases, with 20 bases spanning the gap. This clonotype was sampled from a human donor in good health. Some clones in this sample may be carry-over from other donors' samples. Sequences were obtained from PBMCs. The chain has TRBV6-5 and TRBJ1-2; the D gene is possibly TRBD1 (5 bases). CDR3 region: CASSSPADNSPYTF. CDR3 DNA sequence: TGTGCCAGCAGTTCGCCCGCGGACAACTCTCCTTACACCTTC.